The T cell receptor beta chain described here comes from a study of T-cell memory formation after mild COVID-19. Study-wide background: Largely, the TCR clusters proved donor specific.

This clonotype was observed a few times. Its target is unknown. TCR alpha and TCR beta cDNA libraries with sample barcodes and UMIs came from 5'RACE using constant-segment primers. TCRdb independently ran MiXCR on the 5' RACE reads; one entry per CDR3 protein. The table includes a few hundred thousand distinct CDR3 sequences, roughly 17% detected once. The CDR3 is 14 residues long. The germline CDR1 and CDR2 sequences are SGHDT and YYEEEE. V was pared by 3 bases and J by 7 bases, with 7 bases of the junction left unmatched. Study findings and constraints: Clones contracting across day 15 to 85 had a balanced CD4/CD8 profile; later expanding clones leaned CD4+. Pre-infection memory carried some responding clones, suggesting that cross-reactive memory joined.

This receptor was identified in a man between 18 and 29 years old who had mild COVID-19 (a few samples of this study predate the infection). Cell type and time point are not known. Sequencing was carried out using PBMCs or a T cell subset sorted from them (not recorded which). This chain uses TRBV5-6 with TRBJ2-4, with 7 bases matching TRBD2. CDR3 sequence: CASSYPLGGNIQYF. DNA of the CDR3: TGTGCCAGCAGCTACCCACTGGGGGGGAACATTCAGTACTTC.